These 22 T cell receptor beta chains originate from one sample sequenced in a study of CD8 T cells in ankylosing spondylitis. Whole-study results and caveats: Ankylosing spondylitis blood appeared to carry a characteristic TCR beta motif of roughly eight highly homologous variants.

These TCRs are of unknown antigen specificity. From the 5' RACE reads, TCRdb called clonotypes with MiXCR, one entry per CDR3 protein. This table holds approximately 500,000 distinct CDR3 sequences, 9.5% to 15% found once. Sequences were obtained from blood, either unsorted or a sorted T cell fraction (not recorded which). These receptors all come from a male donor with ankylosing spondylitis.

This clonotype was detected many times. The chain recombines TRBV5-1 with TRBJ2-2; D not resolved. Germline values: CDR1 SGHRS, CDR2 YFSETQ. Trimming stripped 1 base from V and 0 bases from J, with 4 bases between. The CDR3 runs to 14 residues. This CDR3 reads CASSLLANTGELFF. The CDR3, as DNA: TGCGCCAGCAGCTTGTTAGCGAACACCGGGGAGCTGTTTTTT.

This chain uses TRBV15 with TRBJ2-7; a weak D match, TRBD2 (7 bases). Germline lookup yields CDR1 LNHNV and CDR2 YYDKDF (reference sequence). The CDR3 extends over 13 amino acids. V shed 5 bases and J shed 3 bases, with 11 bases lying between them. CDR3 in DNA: TGTGCCACCAGCGGGGGGGCGTTCTACGAGCAGTACGTC. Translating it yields CATSGGAFYEQYV.

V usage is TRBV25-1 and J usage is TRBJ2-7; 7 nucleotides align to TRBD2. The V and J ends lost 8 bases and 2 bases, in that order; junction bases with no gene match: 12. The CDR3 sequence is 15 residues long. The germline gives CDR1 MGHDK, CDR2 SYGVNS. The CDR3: CASAISGEGTYEQYF. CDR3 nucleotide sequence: TGTGCCAGCGCCATTTCGGGGGAGGGCACCTACGAGCAGTACTTC.

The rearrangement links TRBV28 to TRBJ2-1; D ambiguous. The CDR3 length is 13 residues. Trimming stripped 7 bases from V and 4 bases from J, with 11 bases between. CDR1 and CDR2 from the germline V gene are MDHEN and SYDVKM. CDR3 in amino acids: CASIDGSYNEQFF. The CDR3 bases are TGTGCCAGCATAGACGGTTCTTACAATGAGCAGTTCTTC.

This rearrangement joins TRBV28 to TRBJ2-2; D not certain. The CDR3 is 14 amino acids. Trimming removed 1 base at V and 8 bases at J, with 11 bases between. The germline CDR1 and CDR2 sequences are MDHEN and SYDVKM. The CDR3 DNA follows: TGTGCCAGCAGTTTATCAGGATTTGGGGGGGAGCTGTTTTTT. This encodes CASSLSGFGGELFF.

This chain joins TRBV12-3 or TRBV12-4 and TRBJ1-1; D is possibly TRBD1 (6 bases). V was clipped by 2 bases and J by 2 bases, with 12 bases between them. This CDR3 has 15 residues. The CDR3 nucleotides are TGTGCCAGCAGTTTACGACAAGGGGGAAACACTGAAGCTTTCTTT. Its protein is CASSLRQGGNTEAFF.

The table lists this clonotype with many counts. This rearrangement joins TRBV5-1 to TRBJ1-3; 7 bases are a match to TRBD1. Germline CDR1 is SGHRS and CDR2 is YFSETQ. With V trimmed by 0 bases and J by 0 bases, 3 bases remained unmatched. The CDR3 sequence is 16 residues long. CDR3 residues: CASSLDGTASGNTIYF. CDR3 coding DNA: TGCGCCAGCAGCTTGGACGGGACAGCCTCTGGAAACACCATATATTTT. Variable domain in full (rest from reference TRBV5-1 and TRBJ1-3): KAGVTQTPRYLIKTRGQQVTLSCSPISGHRSVSWYQQTPGQGLQFLFEYFSETQRNKGNFPGRFSGRQFSNSRSEMNVSTLELGDSALYLCASSLDGTASGNTIYFGEGSWLTVV.

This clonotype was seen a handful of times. The CDR3 bases are TGTGCCAGCAGTTTAGGAGGTAGCGCAACCTACGAGCAGTACTTC. Its translation: CASSLGGSATYEQYF. The chain has TRBV12-3 or TRBV12-4 and TRBJ2-7, with a tentative D call TRBD2 (5 bases). CDR3 length: 15 amino acids. With 1 base removed from V and 2 bases from J, the gap between germline ends came to 12 bases.

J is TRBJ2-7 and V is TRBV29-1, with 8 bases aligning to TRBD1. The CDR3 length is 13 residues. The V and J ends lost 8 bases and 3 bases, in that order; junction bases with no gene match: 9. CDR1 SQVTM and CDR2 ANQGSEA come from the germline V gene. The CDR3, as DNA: TGCAGCCTGAGGGACAGGCAACTCTACGAGCAGTACTTC. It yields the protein CSLRDRQLYEQYF.

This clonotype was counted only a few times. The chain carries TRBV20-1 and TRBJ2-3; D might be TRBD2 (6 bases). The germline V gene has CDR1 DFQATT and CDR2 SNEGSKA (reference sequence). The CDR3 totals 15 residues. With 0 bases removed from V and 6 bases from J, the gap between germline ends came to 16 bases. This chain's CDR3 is CSARDGSGVGDTQYF. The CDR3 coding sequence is TGCAGTGCTAGAGATGGTTCGGGAGTGGGGGATACGCAGTATTTT.

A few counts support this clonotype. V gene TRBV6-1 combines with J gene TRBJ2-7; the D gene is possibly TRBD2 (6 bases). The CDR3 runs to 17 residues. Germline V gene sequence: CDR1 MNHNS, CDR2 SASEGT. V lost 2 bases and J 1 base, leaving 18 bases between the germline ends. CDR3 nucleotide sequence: TGTGCCAGCAGTGAATCGGGACTCGGGGACCTTTCCTACGAGCAGTACGTC. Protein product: CASSESGLGDLSYEQYV.

DNA for the CDR3: TGTGCCAGCAGTGAACGGGGCAGGGGCACCGATGGCTACACCTTC. Translating gives CASSERGRGTDGYTF. The chain couples TRBV25-1 to TRBJ1-2; a possible D gene is TRBD1 (6 bases). V dropped 2 bases and J dropped 6 bases, with 16 bases sitting between them. CDR3 length: 15 amino acids. From germline, CDR1 is MGHDK and CDR2 SYGVNS.

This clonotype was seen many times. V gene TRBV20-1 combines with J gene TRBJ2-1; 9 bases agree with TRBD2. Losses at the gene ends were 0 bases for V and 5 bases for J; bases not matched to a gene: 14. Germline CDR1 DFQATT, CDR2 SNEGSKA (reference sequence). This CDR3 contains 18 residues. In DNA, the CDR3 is TGCAGTGCTAGAGAGTGGGAAGGAGTAGCGGGAGATAACAATGAGCAGTTCTTC. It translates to CSAREWEGVAGDNNEQFF.

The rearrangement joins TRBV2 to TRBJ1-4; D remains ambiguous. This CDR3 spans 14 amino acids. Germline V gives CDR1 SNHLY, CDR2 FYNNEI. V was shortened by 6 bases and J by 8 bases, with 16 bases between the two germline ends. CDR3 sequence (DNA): TGTGCCAGCAGCCTAGGGATGGAAAGGGAAAAACTGTTTTTT. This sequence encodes CASSLGMEREKLFF. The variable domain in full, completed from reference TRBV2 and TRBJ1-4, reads EPEVTQTPSHQVTQMGQEVILRCVPISNHLYFYWYRQILGQKVEFLVSFYNNEISEKSEIFDDQFSVERPDGSNFTLKIRSTKLEDSAMYFCASSLGMEREKLFFGSGTQLSVL.

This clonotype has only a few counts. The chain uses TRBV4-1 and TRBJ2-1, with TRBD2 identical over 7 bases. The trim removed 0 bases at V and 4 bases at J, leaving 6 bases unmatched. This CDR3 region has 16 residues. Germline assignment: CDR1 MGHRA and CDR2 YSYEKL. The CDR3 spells CASSQDGAGVYNEQFF. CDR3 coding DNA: TGCGCCAGCAGCCAAGATGGCGCGGGAGTTTACAATGAGCAGTTCTTC.

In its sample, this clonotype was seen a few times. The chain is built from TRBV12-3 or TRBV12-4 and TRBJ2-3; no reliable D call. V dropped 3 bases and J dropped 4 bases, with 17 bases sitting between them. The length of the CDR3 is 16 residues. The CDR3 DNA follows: TGTGCCAGCAGTTTCGAACTCGCAGAAGATTCAGATACGCAGTATTTT. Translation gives CASSFELAEDSDTQYF.

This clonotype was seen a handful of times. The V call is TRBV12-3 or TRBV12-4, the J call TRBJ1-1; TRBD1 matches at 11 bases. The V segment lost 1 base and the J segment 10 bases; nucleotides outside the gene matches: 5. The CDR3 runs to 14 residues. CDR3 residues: CASSLEGTGGLAFF. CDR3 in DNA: TGTGCCAGCAGTTTAGAAGGGACAGGGGGGCTAGCTTTCTTT.

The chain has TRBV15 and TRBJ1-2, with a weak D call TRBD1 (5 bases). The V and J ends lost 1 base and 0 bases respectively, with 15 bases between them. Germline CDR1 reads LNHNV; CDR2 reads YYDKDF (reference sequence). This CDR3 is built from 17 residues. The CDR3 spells CATSRGQFATANYGYTF. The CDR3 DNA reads TGTGCCACCAGCAGAGGACAGTTCGCCACCGCTAACTATGGCTACACCTTC. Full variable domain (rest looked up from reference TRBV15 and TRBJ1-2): DAMVIQNPRYQVTQFGKPVTLSCSQTLNHNVMYWYQQKSSQAPKLLFHYYDKDFNNEADTPDNFQSRRPNTSFCFLDIRSPGLGDTAMYLCATSRGQFATANYGYTFGSGTRLTVV.

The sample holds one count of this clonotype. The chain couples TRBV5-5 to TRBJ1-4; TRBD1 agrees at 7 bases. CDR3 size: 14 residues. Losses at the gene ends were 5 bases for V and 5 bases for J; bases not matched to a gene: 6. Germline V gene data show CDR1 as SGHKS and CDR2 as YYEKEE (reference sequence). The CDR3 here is CASSWGQINEKLFF. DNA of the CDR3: TGTGCCAGCAGTTGGGGACAGATAAATGAAAAACTGTTTTTT.

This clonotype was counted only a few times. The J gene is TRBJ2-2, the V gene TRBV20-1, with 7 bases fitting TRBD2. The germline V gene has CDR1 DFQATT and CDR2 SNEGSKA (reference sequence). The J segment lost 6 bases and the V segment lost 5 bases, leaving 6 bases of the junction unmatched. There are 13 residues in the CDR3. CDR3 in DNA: TGCAGTGCTGGGGGGGGGACGGCCGGGGAGCTGTTTTTT. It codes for CSAGGGTAGELFF.

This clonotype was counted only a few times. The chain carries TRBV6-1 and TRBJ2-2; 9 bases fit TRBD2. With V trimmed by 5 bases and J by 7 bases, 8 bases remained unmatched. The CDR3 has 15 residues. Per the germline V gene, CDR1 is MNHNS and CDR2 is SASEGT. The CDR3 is CASSLAGLRDGELFF. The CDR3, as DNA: TGTGCCAGCAGTCTAGCGGGATTAAGGGACGGGGAGCTGTTTTTT.

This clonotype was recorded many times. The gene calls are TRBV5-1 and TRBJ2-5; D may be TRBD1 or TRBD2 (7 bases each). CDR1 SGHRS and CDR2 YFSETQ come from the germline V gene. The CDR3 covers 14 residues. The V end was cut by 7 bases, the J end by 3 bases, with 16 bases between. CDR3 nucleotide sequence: TGCGCCAGCCGCGCTGCAGGGGGGGAAGAGACCCAGTACTTC. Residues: CASRAAGGEETQYF. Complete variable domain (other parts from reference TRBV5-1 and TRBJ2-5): KAGVTQTPRYLIKTRGQQVTLSCSPISGHRSVSWYQQTPGQGLQFLFEYFSETQRNKGNFPGRFSGRQFSNSRSEMNVSTLELGDSALYLCASRAAGGEETQYFGPGTRLLVL.